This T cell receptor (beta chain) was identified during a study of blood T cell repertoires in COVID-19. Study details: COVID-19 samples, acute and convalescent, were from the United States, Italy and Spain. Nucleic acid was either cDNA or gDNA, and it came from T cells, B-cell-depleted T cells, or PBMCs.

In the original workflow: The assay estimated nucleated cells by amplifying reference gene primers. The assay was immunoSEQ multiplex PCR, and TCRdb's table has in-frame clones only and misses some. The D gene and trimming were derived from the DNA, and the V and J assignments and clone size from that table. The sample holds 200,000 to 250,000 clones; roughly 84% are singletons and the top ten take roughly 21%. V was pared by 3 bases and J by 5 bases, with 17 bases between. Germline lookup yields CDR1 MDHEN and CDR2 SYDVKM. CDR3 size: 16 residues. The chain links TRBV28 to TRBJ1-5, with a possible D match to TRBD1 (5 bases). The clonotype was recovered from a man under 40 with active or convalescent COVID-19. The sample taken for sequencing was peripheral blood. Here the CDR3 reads CASSLTGQGGYQPQHF. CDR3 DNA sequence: TGTGCCAGCAGTTTGACCGGGCAGGGCGGCTATCAGCCCCAGCATTTT.